This entry features one TCR beta chain sequence. This CDR3 spans 12 amino acids. Germline assignment: CDR1 DFQATT and CDR2 SNEGSKA (reference sequence). V shed 3 bases and J 7 bases; nucleotides not matched to a gene: 2. Seattle-derived patients entered the study during active infection and were followed longitudinally. This sample was included in a study of blood T cell repertoires in COVID-19. The repertoire was sequenced with immunoSEQ multiplex PCR; TCRdb's copy has only in-frame clones and lacks some. This sample has about 170,000 clones, with roughly 93% found just once. This TCR derives from a man younger than 35 with COVID-19, enrolled during active disease. Source material: peripheral blood. The genes are TRBV20-1 and TRBJ2-1; 8 bases agree with TRBD1. CDR3 bases: TGCAGTGCTAGTCGGACAGGGAATGAGCAGTTCTTC. Its translation: CSASRTGNEQFF.